The rows below give T cell receptor beta chains drawn from one sample of a study of blood T cell repertoires in COVID-19. Repertoires were generated with immunoSEQ multiplex PCR, while TCRdb's copy carries only in-frame clones and drops some. The profile shows under 250,000 clones, about 85% of them singletons. Specimen: peripheral blood. Receptor source: a man aged 25 to 40 who had recovered from COVID-19. The CDR3 runs from the conserved cysteine through the conserved F or W. A D gene is named only where the DNA matches it firmly. The size entry is marked missing in some rows and otherwise reads once, few, many or a size class.

abundance	d_gene	v_gene	j_gene	len	CDR3aa	CDR3nt
-	-	TRBV11-2	TRBJ2-6	16	CASSFPGQSGANVLTF	TGTGCCAGCAGCTTCCCTGGCCAATCTGGGGCCAACGTCCTGACTTTC
-	-	TRBV19	TRBJ2-1	13	CASSPRGYNEQFF	TGTGCCAGTAGTCCCCGCGGATACAATGAGCAGTTCTTC
-	TRBD1	TRBV11-2	TRBJ2-5	16	CASSLLGQGIPETQYF	TGTGCCAGCAGCTTACTGGGACAGGGTATTCCGGAGACCCAGTACTTC
few	-	TRBV19	TRBJ2-1	15	CASSVGSVQYNEQFF	TGTGCCAGTAGTGTCGGGTCGGTGCAATACAATGAGCAGTTCTTC
-	-	TRBV29-1	TRBJ1-2	13	CSVDSSGAYGYTF	TGCAGCGTGGACAGCTCAGGGGCCTATGGCTACACCTTC
-	-	TRBV4-1	TRBJ1-1	16	CASSQDGSRVNTEAFF	TGCGCCAGCAGCCAAGATGGGTCCAGGGTGAACACTGAAGCTTTCTTT
-	TRBD1	TRBV3-1/TRBV3-2	TRBJ2-7	13	CASVRQGEDEQYF	TGTGCCAGCGTGAGACAGGGGGAGGACGAGCAGTACTTC
-	-	TRBV9	TRBJ1-4	16	CASSVEAGHLREKLFF	TGTGCCAGCAGCGTAGAGGCAGGGCATCTGCGTGAAAAACTGTTTTTT
-	TRBD1	TRBV10-3	TRBJ1-4	16	CAISSRDRAGGEKLFF	TGTGCCATCAGTTCCCGGGACAGGGCTGGCGGTGAAAAACTGTTTTTT
-	-	TRBV6-1	TRBJ1-3	15	CASSQAEGSGNTIYF	TGTGCCAGCAGTCAAGCGGAGGGCTCTGGAAACACCATATATTTT
-	-	TRBV7-6	TRBJ2-1	15	CASSLETDDYNEQFF	TGTGCCAGCAGCTTAGAGACAGACGACTACAATGAGCAGTTCTTC
-	-	TRBV3-1/TRBV3-2	TRBJ1-2	13	CASSPRTNYGYTF	TGTGCCAGCAGCCCCAGGACTAACTATGGCTACACCTTC
-	-	TRBV5-6	TRBJ2-6	15	CASSLGDSGANVLTF	TGTGCCAGCAGCCTAGGGGACTCTGGGGCCAACGTCCTGACTTTC
-	-	TRBV10-1	TRBJ2-1	12	CASSDWRGEQFF	TGCGCCAGCAGTGATTGGAGGGGTGAGCAGTTCTTC
-	-	TRBV5-6	TRBJ2-4	16	CASSLRQVDDGNIQYF	TGTGCCAGCAGCTTGAGGCAGGTCGACGATGGAAACATTCAGTACTTC
-	-	TRBV5-8	TRBJ2-1	11	CASSLHNEQFF	TGTGCCAGCAGCCTCCACAATGAGCAGTTCTTC
-	-	TRBV18	TRBJ1-5	16	CASSQDLSGGNQPQHF	TGTGCCAGCTCTCAGGACCTCTCAGGGGGCAATCAGCCCCAGCATTTT
-	TRBD1	TRBV23-1	TRBJ1-2	14	CASSRLDRAHGYTF	TGCGCCAGCAGTCGCTTGGACAGGGCCCATGGCTACACCTTC
-	TRBD1	TRBV6-5	TRBJ1-1	13	CAIDRGLYTEAFF	TGTGCCATAGACAGGGGGCTTTACACTGAAGCTTTCTTT
-	-	TRBV10-2	TRBJ2-3	12	CAASGFGMTQYF	TGCGCCGCCAGCGGTTTTGGGATGACGCAGTATTTT
-	-	TRBV25-1	TRBJ1-3	13	CASSEYTGNTIYF	TGTGCCAGCAGTGAATACACTGGAAACACCATATATTTT
-	-	TRBV6-5	TRBJ1-5	14	CASHGRRGNQPQHF	TGTGCCAGTCACGGGAGACGGGGCAATCAGCCCCAGCATTTT
-	TRBD1	TRBV3-1/TRBV3-2	TRBJ1-1	14	CASSQATGRTEAFF	TGTGCCAGCAGCCAAGCGACAGGGCGCACTGAAGCTTTCTTT
-	-	TRBV3-1/TRBV3-2	TRBJ2-2	14	CASSLGINTGELFF	TGTGCCAGCAGCCTCGGGATCAACACCGGGGAGCTGTTTTTT
-	-	TRBV3-1/TRBV3-2	TRBJ1-5	14	CASSQDSVNQPQHF	TGTGCCAGCAGCCAAGACTCCGTCAATCAGCCCCAGCATTTT
-	TRBD1	TRBV5-6	TRBJ1-2	15	CASSNTGVTTYGYTF	TGTGCCAGCAGCAATACAGGGGTTACCACATATGGCTACACCTTC
few	TRBD1	TRBV3-1/TRBV3-2	TRBJ1-6	17	CASSQELGTGHNSPLHF	TGTGCCAGCAGCCAAGAACTAGGGACAGGCCATAATTCACCCCTCCACTTT
-	TRBD1	TRBV24-1	TRBJ2-2	14	CATGDSRDTGELFF	TGTGCCACCGGGGACAGTCGGGACACCGGGGAGCTGTTTTTT
-	TRBD1	TRBV9	TRBJ1-2	12	CASSKGAYGYTF	TGTGCCAGCAGCAAGGGGGCCTATGGCTACACCTTC
once	TRBD1	TRBV19	TRBJ1-5	15	CASSTETGARQPQHF	TGTGCCAGTAGTACCGAGACAGGGGCGCGGCAGCCCCAGCATTTT
-	-	TRBV6-6	TRBJ1-6	14	CASSYREANSPLHF	TGTGCCAGCAGTTACAGAGAGGCGAATTCACCCCTCCACTTT
-	TRBD1	TRBV5-1	TRBJ2-5	15	CASKRTGGIQETQYF	TGCGCCAGCAAAAGGACAGGGGGGATTCAAGAGACCCAGTACTTC
-	-	TRBV19	TRBJ1-6	15	CASSIGQRWNSPLHF	TGTGCCAGTAGTATAGGACAACGCTGGAATTCACCCCTCCACTTT
-	TRBD2	TRBV15	TRBJ2-5	18	CATSILAGGRWGQETQYF	TGCGCCACCAGCATACTAGCGGGGGGGCGATGGGGGCAAGAGACCCAGTACTTC
-	TRBD1	TRBV5-4	TRBJ1-2	16	CASSSGTGVSNYGYTF	TGTGCCAGCAGCAGCGGGACAGGGGTTTCTAACTATGGCTACACCTTC
-	-	TRBV3-1/TRBV3-2	TRBJ2-2	12	CASSPHTGELFF	TGTGCCAGCAGCCCTCACACCGGGGAGCTGTTTTTT
-	TRBD1	TRBV28	TRBJ1-4	15	CASRPQGGANEKLFF	TGTGCCAGCAGGCCACAGGGGGGGGCTAATGAAAAACTGTTTTTT
-	-	TRBV12-3/TRBV12-4	TRBJ1-5	12	CASSLNYQPQHF	TGTGCCAGCAGCCTAAACTATCAGCCCCAGCATTTT
-	TRBD1	TRBV2	TRBJ1-2	13	CASSVRTGGSTVF	TGTGCCAGCAGTGTAAGAACAGGGGGGAGTACTGTGTTC
-	-	TRBV5-1	TRBJ2-3	14	CASSSGQIYDTQYF	TGCGCCAGCAGCTCAGGACAGATTTATGATACGCAGTATTTT
-	-	TRBV7-3	TRBJ2-5	15	CASSRQSTGLETQYF	TGTGCCAGCAGCCGACAATCGACAGGCCTAGAGACCCAGTACTTC
-	-	TRBV18	TRBJ1-5	16	CASSPPYDSSNQPQHF	TGTGCCAGCTCACCACCCTACGACAGTAGCAATCAGCCCCAGCATTTT
-	TRBD1	TRBV11-2	TRBJ1-4	16	CASSLQRTGSIGKLFF	TGTGCCAGCAGCTTGCAACGGACAGGGTCAATAGGAAAACTGTTTTTT
-	TRBD1	TRBV9	TRBJ2-7	14	CASSVTGDSYEQYF	TGTGCCAGCAGCGTAACAGGGGACTCCTACGAGCAGTACTTC
-	-	TRBV19	TRBJ2-3	13	CASSTTVTDTQYF	TGTGCCAGTAGTACGACAGTCACAGATACGCAGTATTTT
-	TRBD1	TRBV5-4	TRBJ2-7	14	CASKSGGATYEQYF	TGTGCCAGCAAGTCAGGGGGCGCAACCTACGAGCAGTACTTC
-	-	TRBV12-3/TRBV12-4	TRBJ2-1	13	CASSFVTSNEQFF	TGTGCCAGCAGTTTCGTGACTAGCAATGAGCAGTTCTTC
-	TRBD2	TRBV6-5	TRBJ2-1	13	CASRRGGYNEQFF	TGTGCCAGCCGCCGCGGGGGCTACAATGAGCAGTTCTTC
-	-	TRBV5-1	TRBJ1-4	15	CASSLGGTTNEKLFF	TGCGCCAGCAGCTTAGGCGGCACAACTAATGAAAAACTGTTTTTT
-	-	TRBV4-1	TRBJ1-6	16	CASNWVMTGTNSPLHF	TGCGCCAGCAATTGGGTGATGACAGGAACCAATTCACCCCTCCACTTT
-	TRBD2	TRBV4-1	TRBJ2-1	17	CASSQEERGFSYNEQFF	TGCGCCAGCAGCCAGGAGGAGCGGGGGTTTTCTTACAATGAGCAGTTCTTC
-	TRBD2	TRBV18	TRBJ2-3	15	CASSFASGGTDTQYF	TGTGCCAGCTCATTTGCCAGCGGGGGCACAGATACGCAGTATTTT
-	TRBD1	TRBV16	TRBJ1-1	13	CASSGNRGHEAFF	TGTGCCAGCAGCGGGAACAGGGGGCATGAAGCTTTCTTT
-	-	TRBV5-1	TRBJ2-1	14	CASSTGSPYNEQFF	TGCGCCAGCAGTACAGGGTCTCCCTACAATGAGCAGTTCTTC
-	TRBD1	TRBV7-9	TRBJ1-2	12	CASSSTGYGYTF	TGTGCCAGCAGCTCGACAGGGTATGGCTACACCTTC
-	-	TRBV11-2	TRBJ2-5	14	CASSPRWGEETQYF	TGTGCCAGCAGCCCACGGTGGGGCGAAGAGACCCAGTACTTC
-	TRBD1	TRBV24-1	TRBJ1-2	13	CATGPGGNYGYTF	TGTGCCACCGGCCCAGGGGGGAACTATGGCTACACCTTC
few	TRBD1	TRBV5-1	TRBJ1-2	14	CASSLAGTEYGYTF	TGCGCCAGCAGCTTGGCCGGGACAGAATATGGCTACACCTTC
-	TRBD1	TRBV28	TRBJ2-5	15	CASSLWDRGRETQYF	TGTGCCAGCAGTCTATGGGACAGGGGGCGAGAGACCCAGTACTTC
-	TRBD1	TRBV7-9	TRBJ1-2	16	CASSRLYDRGIYGYTF	TGTGCCAGCAGCCGACTTTATGACAGGGGCATTTATGGCTACACCTTC